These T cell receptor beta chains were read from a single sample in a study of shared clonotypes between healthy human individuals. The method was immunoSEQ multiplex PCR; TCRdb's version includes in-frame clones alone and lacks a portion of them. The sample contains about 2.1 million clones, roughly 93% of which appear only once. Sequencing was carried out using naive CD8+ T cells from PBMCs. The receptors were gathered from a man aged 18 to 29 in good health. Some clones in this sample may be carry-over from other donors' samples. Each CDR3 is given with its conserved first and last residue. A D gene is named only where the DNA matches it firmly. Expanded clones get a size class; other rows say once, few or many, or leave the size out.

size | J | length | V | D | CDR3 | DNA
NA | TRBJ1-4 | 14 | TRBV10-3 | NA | CAISGTGTGEKLFF | TGTGCCATCAGTGGAACAGGGACGGGTGAAAAACTGTTTTTT
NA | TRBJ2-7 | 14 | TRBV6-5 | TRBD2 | CASRGLAGDYEQYF | TGTGCCAGCAGAGGACTAGCGGGTGACTACGAGCAGTACTTC
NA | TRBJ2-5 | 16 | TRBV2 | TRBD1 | CASSRTGDVYQETQYF | TGTGCCAGCAGTCGGACAGGGGACGTGTACCAAGAGACCCAGTACTTC
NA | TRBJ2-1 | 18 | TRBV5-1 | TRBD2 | CASSLGLAGGPNLDEQFF | TGCGCCAGCAGCTTGGGACTAGCGGGAGGGCCAAATTTGGATGAGCAGTTCTTC
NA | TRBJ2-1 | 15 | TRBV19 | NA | CASSMTRETGDEQFF | TGTGCCAGTAGTATGACGCGGGAGACAGGAGATGAGCAGTTCTTC
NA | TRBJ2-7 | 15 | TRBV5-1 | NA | CASSLVGGGSYEQYF | TGCGCCAGCAGCTTGGTCGGCGGCGGTTCCTACGAGCAGTACTTC
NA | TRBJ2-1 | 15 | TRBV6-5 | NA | CATRVGPGWYNEQFF | TGTGCCACTCGGGTGGGGCCAGGGTGGTACAATGAGCAGTTCTTC
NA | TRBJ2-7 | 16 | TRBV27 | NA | CASSNNVGEFSYEQYF | TGTGCCAGCAGCAACAATGTTGGGGAGTTCTCCTACGAGCAGTACTTC
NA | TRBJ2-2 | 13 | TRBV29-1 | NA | CSVLVGGTGELFF | TGCAGCGTTCTTGTAGGGGGTACCGGGGAGCTGTTTTTT
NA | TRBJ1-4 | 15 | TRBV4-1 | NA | CASSPLGGYGEKLFF | TGCGCCAGCAGCCCCTTGGGGGGCTACGGTGAAAAACTGTTTTTT
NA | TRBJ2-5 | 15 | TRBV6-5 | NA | CASSRGRGMGETQYF | TGTGCCAGCAGCCGAGGGCGGGGTATGGGGGAGACCCAGTACTTC
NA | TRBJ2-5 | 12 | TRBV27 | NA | CASSGAQETQYF | TGTGCCAGCAGTGGAGCGCAAGAGACCCAGTACTTC
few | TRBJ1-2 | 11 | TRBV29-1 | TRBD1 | CSAGTVYGYTF | TGCAGCGCCGGGACAGTCTATGGCTACACCTTC
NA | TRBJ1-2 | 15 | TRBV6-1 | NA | CASSESTNRNYGYTF | TGTGCCAGCAGTGAATCCACAAACAGAAACTATGGCTACACCTTC